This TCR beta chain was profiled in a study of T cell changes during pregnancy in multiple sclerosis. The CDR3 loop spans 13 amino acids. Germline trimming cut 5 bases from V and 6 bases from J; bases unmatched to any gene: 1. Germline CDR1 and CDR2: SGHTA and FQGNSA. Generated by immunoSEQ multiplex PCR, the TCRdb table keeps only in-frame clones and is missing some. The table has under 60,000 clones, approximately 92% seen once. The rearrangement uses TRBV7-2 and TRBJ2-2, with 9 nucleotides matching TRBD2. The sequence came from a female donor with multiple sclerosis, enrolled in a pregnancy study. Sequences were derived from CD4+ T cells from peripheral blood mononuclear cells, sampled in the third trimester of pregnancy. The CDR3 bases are TGTGCCAGCAGCCGGACTAGCGCCGGGGAGCTGTTTTTT. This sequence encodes CASSRTSAGELFF.